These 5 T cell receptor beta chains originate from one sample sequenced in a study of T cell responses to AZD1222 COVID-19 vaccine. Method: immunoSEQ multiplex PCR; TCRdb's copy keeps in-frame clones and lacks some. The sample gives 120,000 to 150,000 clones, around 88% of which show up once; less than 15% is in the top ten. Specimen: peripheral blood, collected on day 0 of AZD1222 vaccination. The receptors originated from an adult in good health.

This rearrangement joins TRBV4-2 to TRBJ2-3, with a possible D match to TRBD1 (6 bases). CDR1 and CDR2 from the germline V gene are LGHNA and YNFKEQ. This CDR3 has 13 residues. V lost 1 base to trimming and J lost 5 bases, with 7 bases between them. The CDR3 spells CASSQGGGDTQYF. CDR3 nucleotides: TGTGCCAGCAGCCAAGGAGGGGGAGATACGCAGTATTTT.

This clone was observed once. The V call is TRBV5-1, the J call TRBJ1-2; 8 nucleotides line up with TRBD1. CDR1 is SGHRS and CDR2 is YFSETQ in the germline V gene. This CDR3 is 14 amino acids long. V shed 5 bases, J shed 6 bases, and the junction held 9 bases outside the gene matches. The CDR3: CASRGGQVLDGYTF. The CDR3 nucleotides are TGCGCCAGCAGAGGGGGACAGGTTCTTGATGGCTACACCTTC.

CDR3 sequence (DNA): TGTGCCAGTAGTAAACGACAGGGCAACACACTTAATGAAAAACTGTTTTTT. This translates into CASSKRQGNTLNEKLFF. The genes are TRBV19 and TRBJ1-4; 7 positions match TRBD1. This CDR3 contains 17 residues. Germline loops: CDR1 LNHDA, CDR2 SQIVND (reference sequence). The trim removed 4 bases at V and 4 bases at J, leaving 12 bases unmatched.

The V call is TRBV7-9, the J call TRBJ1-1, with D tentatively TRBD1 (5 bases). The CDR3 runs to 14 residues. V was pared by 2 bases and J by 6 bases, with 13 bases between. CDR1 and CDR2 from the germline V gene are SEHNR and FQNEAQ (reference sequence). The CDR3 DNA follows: TGTGCCAGCAGCTTACGGGACGGAGGCGCTGAAGCTTTCTTT. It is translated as CASSLRDGGAEAFF.

The CDR3 DNA reads TGTGCCATCAGTGCGTCGGTCGGGAACTATGGCTACACCTTC. As protein: CAISASVGNYGYTF. The chain joins TRBV10-3 to TRBJ1-2; D is undetermined. The CDR3 contains 14 residues. Germline V CDR1 and CDR2: ENHRY, SYGVKD. V lost 4 bases to trimming and J lost 2 bases, with 11 bases between them.